Shown below are 7 T cell receptor beta chains from a single sample sequenced in a study of regulatory T cells in long-lasting Graves disease. Time point indicated: newly diagnosed GD, antithyroid drugs for less than 3 months. The TCR library was prepared using RNA isolated from PBMCs. Investigators prepared the TCR beta libraries by applying iRepertoire HTBI primers and Arm-PCR of CDR3 regions. In TCRdb, the multiplex PCR reads were re-called with MiXCR into one record per CDR3 protein. Of roughly 610,000 distinct CDR3 sequences in the sample, less than 20% are singletons; the top ten hold 15% to 20%. The sample was also linked to a second study, of T cells in Graves' hyperthyroidism and ophthalmopathy.

The material sequenced was peripheral blood mononuclear cells (PBMCs), taken at new diagnosis, from a patient treated with antithyroid drugs. The receptors come from a woman in her twenties or thirties with Graves disease.

This clonotype was observed at least ten times. The chain uses TRBV12-3 or TRBV12-4 and TRBJ1-1; TRBD1 matches at 10 bases. The CDR3 runs 14 residues. Trimming took 6 bases from V and 11 from J; bases not matched to a gene: 12. CDR3 nucleotides: TGTGCCAGCAGACCAAGGACAGGGGGAATAAGTGCTTTCTTT. It codes for CASRPRTGGISAFF.

This clonotype was seen at least ten times. V and J are TRBV30 and TRBJ1-5, with a tentative D call TRBD1 (5 bases). The CDR3 is 14 residues long. V was cut by 6 bases and J by 5 bases, with 17 bases left in between. CDR1 GTSNPN and CDR2 SVGIG come from the germline V gene (reference sequence). This CDR3 reads CACQPGQGDQPQHF. CDR3 DNA sequence: TGTGCCTGTCAACCCGGACAAGGAGATCAGCCCCAGCATTTT.

This clonotype was counted at least ten times. The rearrangement uses TRBV6-1 and TRBJ2-1; 9 bases are a match to TRBD1. V trimming: 6 bases; J trimming: 2 bases; junction bases outside the gene matches: 2. Germline V gives CDR1 MNHNS, CDR2 SASEGT. The CDR3 has 14 amino acids. CDR3 amino acids: CASRDRGTYNEQFF. CDR3 bases: TGTGCCAGCAGGGACAGGGGTACCTACAATGAGCAGTTCTTC.

This clonotype was picked up many times. The rearrangement links TRBV15 to TRBJ2-7, with D perhaps matching TRBD1 or TRBD2 (5 bases each). The CDR3 is 15 amino acids. The germline CDR1 and CDR2 sequences are LNHNV and YYDKDF (reference sequence). With 0 bases removed from V and 6 bases from J, the gap between germline ends came to 15 bases. CDR3 sequence reads: CATSRDHGSGGEQYF. CDR3 DNA sequence: TGTGCCACCAGCAGAGATCACGGAAGTGGGGGCGAGCAGTACTTC.

This clonotype was counted between two and nine times. The V gene is TRBV19, the J gene TRBJ2-5; 7 bases map to TRBD2. The CDR3 runs to 16 residues. V lost 2 bases and J lost 0; bases outside the gene matches: 6. Germline CDR1 is LNHDA and CDR2 is SQIVND (reference sequence). This CDR3 is CASSILPAGYQETQYF. DNA for the CDR3: TGTGCCAGTAGTATACTTCCAGCGGGGTACCAAGAGACCCAGTACTTC.

This clonotype was observed a handful of times. The chain has TRBV9 and TRBJ1-5; D not certain. The CDR3 length is 15 residues. V was trimmed by 4 bases and J by 2 bases, leaving 13 bases between them. Germline lookup yields CDR1 SGDLS and CDR2 YYNGEE. DNA for the CDR3: TGTGCCAGCAGCTACGGGAGGGAGGGCAATCAGCCCCAGCATTTT. It encodes CASSYGREGNQPQHF. Full variable domain (rest looked up from reference TRBV9 and TRBJ1-5): DSGVTQTPKHLITATGQRVTLRCSPRSGDLSVYWYQQSLDQGLQFLIQYYNGEERAKGNILERFSAQQFPDLHSELNLSSLELGDSALYFCASSYGREGNQPQHFGDGTRLSIL.

To note about this clonotype: With a much larger clone just one base away, this may be a read error. The chain uses TRBV24-1 and TRBJ2-5; TRBD1 matches at 7 bases. CDR3 length equals 15 residues. In germline, CDR1 is KGHDR, CDR2 SFDVKD. CDR3 in amino acids: CDTSDLGTDRETQYF. CDR3 DNA: TGTGACACCAGTGACCTCGGGACAGACCGAGAGACCCAGTACTTC.